This TCR beta chain was profiled in a study of shared clonotypes between healthy human individuals. The germline gives CDR1 SGHKS, CDR2 YYEKEE (reference sequence). V was clipped by 1 base and J by 3 bases, with 19 bases between them. The CDR3 has 17 residues. All participating donors were Caucasian adults from Nashville, Tennessee. An assay was performed, and its level was deep. Sequencing used immunoSEQ multiplex PCR; TCRdb keeps in-frame clones, though not all of them. The data show 600,000 to 750,000 clones, 90% seen once. The sequence was collected from a man between 18 and 35 years old in good health. Some clones in this sample may be carry-over from other donors' samples. The sequenced material came from memory CD8+ T cells from PBMCs. The subset denotes: CD45RO+ cells pooled with CCR7-negative TemRA cells. This chain links TRBV5-5 with TRBJ2-5, with D perhaps assigned TRBD1 or TRBD2 (5 bases each). The chain's CDR3 is CASSLLRGRGSEETQYF. CDR3 DNA sequence: TGTGCCAGCAGCTTGCTCCGGGGCCGCGGTAGTGAAGAGACCCAGTACTTC. The complete variable domain, with remaining parts taken from reference TRBV5-5 and TRBJ2-5, reads DAGVTQSPTHLIKTRGQQVTLRCSPISGHKSVSWYQQVLGQGPQFIFQYYEKEERGRGNFPDRFSARQFPNYSSELNVNALLLGDSALYLCASSLLRGRGSEETQYFGPGTRLLVL.